A selection of T cell receptor beta chains follows, all from one sample in a study of T cells in Graves' hyperthyroidism and ophthalmopathy. MiXCR was run by TCRdb on the multiplex PCR reads, yielding one entry per CDR3 protein. In the table there are some 370,000 distinct CDR3 sequences, about 15% of which are singletons. The sequenced sample was blood. The receptors here all came from a woman between 25 and 40 years old with Graves' hyperthyroidism that later progressed to Graves' ophthalmopathy. The CDR3 runs from the conserved cysteine through the conserved F or W. D genes are given only for firm matches. Size values are once, few and many counts, or a class for expanded clones, and some rows have none.

j_gene: TRBJ1-5
v_gene: TRBV4-1
abundance: few
d_gene: .
CDR3nt: TGCGCCAGCAGCCAAGGCAGGGGAAATTATCAGCCCCAGCATTTT
CDR3aa: CASSQGRGNYQPQHF

j_gene: TRBJ2-3
v_gene: TRBV7-2
abundance: many
d_gene: TRBD2
CDR3nt: TGTGCCAGCAGCACCGGACTAGGTAGCACAGATACGCAGTATTTT
CDR3aa: CASSTGLGSTDTQYF

j_gene: TRBJ1-1
v_gene: TRBV9
abundance: many
d_gene: .
CDR3nt: TGTGCCAGCAGCGGGCGTGGGGGGACGAACACTGAAGCTTTCTTT
CDR3aa: CASSGRGGTNTEAFF

j_gene: TRBJ2-7
v_gene: TRBV3-1
abundance: .
d_gene: .
CDR3nt: TGTGCCGGCAGCCCAGGCCCAGGAAACCCCTACGAGCAGTACTTC
CDR3aa: CAGSPGPGNPYEQYF

j_gene: TRBJ2-3
v_gene: TRBV2
abundance: once
d_gene: TRBD1
CDR3nt: TGTGCCAGCAGGGACAGGGGGCAAGATACGCAGTATTTT
CDR3aa: CASRDRGQDTQYF

j_gene: TRBJ1-6
v_gene: TRBV18
abundance: .
d_gene: TRBD1
CDR3nt: TGTGCCAGCTCACCGGACAGGCCGTATAATTCACCCCTCCACTTT
CDR3aa: CASSPDRPYNSPLHF

j_gene: TRBJ2-7
v_gene: TRBV12-3/TRBV12-4
abundance: many
d_gene: TRBD1
CDR3nt: TGTGCCAGCAGTTTTATCCTTGGCCGAGGGGGCCCCTACGAGCAGTACTTC
CDR3aa: CASSFILGRGGPYEQYF

j_gene: TRBJ2-1
v_gene: TRBV2
abundance: .
d_gene: TRBD1
CDR3nt: TGTGCCAGCAGGTATCGGACAGGGTCCTATGAGCAGTTCTTC
CDR3aa: CASRYRTGSYEQFF

j_gene: TRBJ1-2
v_gene: TRBV29-1
abundance: few
d_gene: .
CDR3nt: TGCAGCGTTGAAGATCCCACGTCCTACTATGGCTACACCTTC
CDR3aa: CSVEDPTSYYGYTF

j_gene: TRBJ1-6
v_gene: TRBV12-3/TRBV12-4
abundance: many
d_gene: .
CDR3nt: TGTGCCAGCACCGAATGGGGATCAAGTTCACCCCTCCACTTT
CDR3aa: CASTEWGSSSPLHF

j_gene: TRBJ2-3
v_gene: TRBV12-3/TRBV12-4
abundance: .
d_gene: .
CDR3nt: TGTGCCAGCAGTCCACGGAGGGGGGCCCTCACAGATACGCAGTATTTT
CDR3aa: CASSPRRGALTDTQYF

j_gene: TRBJ2-3
v_gene: TRBV12-3/TRBV12-4
abundance: many
d_gene: .
CDR3nt: TGTGCCAGCTCCCGGGCCAGGGCGGCAGATACGCAGTATTTT
CDR3aa: CASSRARAADTQYF

j_gene: TRBJ2-7
v_gene: TRBV30
abundance: .
d_gene: .
CDR3nt: TGTGCCTGGAGTGATCAGGGCCGCTACGAGCAGTACTTC
CDR3aa: CAWSDQGRYEQYF

j_gene: TRBJ1-2
v_gene: TRBV27
abundance: many
d_gene: TRBD1
CDR3nt: TGTGCCAGCAGTAGAGCCCCGGGACAGGGAGGCAATGGCTACACCTTC
CDR3aa: CASSRAPGQGGNGYTF

j_gene: TRBJ2-5
v_gene: TRBV11-3
abundance: .
d_gene: TRBD2
CDR3nt: TGTGCCAGCAGCCCCCTAGCGGGAGAAGAGACCCAGTACTTC
CDR3aa: CASSPLAGEETQYF

j_gene: TRBJ2-3
v_gene: TRBV19
abundance: few
d_gene: .
CDR3nt: TGTGCCAGTAGTATAGGCCCGGGGGTAGAACGAGATACGCAGTATTTT
CDR3aa: CASSIGPGVERDTQYF

j_gene: TRBJ1-4
v_gene: TRBV18
abundance: .
d_gene: .
CDR3nt: TGTTCCAGCTCACCGGGGGTGGATGAAAAACTGTTTTTT
CDR3aa: CSSSPGVDEKLFF